Presented here are 26 T cell receptor beta chains from one specimen sequenced in a study of cytomegalovirus exposure and HLA in healthy donors (TCRdb year 2017). Library preparation employed the immunoSEQ multiplex PCR assay. For the multiplex PCR, a mixture combining 60 forward primers for TCR Vbeta segments and 13 reverse primers for TCR Jbeta segments was used. TCRdb's version of the immuneACCESS table is confined to in-frame rearrangements and falls short of the full clone set. An unresolved V gene accounts for under half of the shortfall where checked; the remainder is of unknown origin. For this sample there are about 86,000 clones; just over 70% appear just once. The ten most abundant clones make up 8% to 10% of the sample. Source material: PBMCs. The source of these receptors is a man in his fifties or sixties in good health and CMV-seronegative.

This chain links TRBV30 with TRBJ2-2; 11 bases are shared with TRBD1. With 4 bases clipped from V and 5 bases from J, the junction kept 3 bases outside the gene matches. The CDR3 contains 14 residues. CDR1 GTSNPN and CDR2 SVGIG come from the germline V gene (reference sequence). Here the CDR3 reads CAWMDRGPTGELFF. CDR3 nucleotide sequence: TGTGCCTGGATGGACAGGGGGCCTACCGGGGAGCTGTTTTTT.

This sequence joins TRBV12-2 and TRBJ2-7; the D call in the table, TRBD1, was not verified against the DNA. TRBV12-2 is listed as a pseudogene. This CDR3 comprises 15 residues. The CDR3 spells CASRLRGAVTYEQYF. The CDR3 region has the DNA TGTGCAAGTCGCCTCCGTGGGGCGGTGACCTACGAGCAGTACTTC.

The chain couples TRBV5-6 to TRBJ2-7; tentatively, D is TRBD2 (6 bases). The germline V gene has CDR1 SGHDT and CDR2 YYEEEE. This CDR3 region has 15 residues. The V gene lost 2 bases and the J gene lost 4 bases, with 16 bases spanning the gap. In nucleotides, the CDR3 is TGTGCCAGCAGCTTAGGTCCGGGAGAAAGTTACGAGCAGTACTTC. Translating it yields CASSLGPGESYEQYF.

V usage is TRBV6-1 and J usage is TRBJ1-6; the D is unclear. Trimming took 3 bases from V and 0 from J, leaving 6 bases between them. Germline CDR1 MNHNS, CDR2 SASEGT. The CDR3 has 15 amino acids. The CDR3 region is CASSERPSYNSPLHF. In DNA form, the CDR3 reads TGTGCCAGCAGTGAGAGGCCCTCCTATAATTCACCCCTCCACTTT.

V and J are TRBV7-9 and TRBJ2-7; 13 positions match TRBD2. Unmatched junction bases numbered 11, after V lost 1 base and J lost 5 bases. The CDR3 totals 18 residues. Germline V gene sequence: CDR1 SEHNR, CDR2 FQNEAQ (reference sequence). CDR3 amino acids: CASSLDRTSGRKTDEQYF. The CDR3 DNA reads as TGTGCCAGCAGCTTAGACAGGACTAGCGGGAGAAAGACCGACGAGCAGTACTTC.

The chain couples TRBV5-1 to TRBJ2-1; maybe TRBD2 (6 bases). CDR1 is SGHRS, CDR2 YFSETQ, per germline. V was trimmed by 7 bases and J by 1 base, leaving 24 bases between them. The CDR3 runs 18 residues. The CDR3 loop reads CASGRGSVAAGSYNEQFF. Here the CDR3 DNA reads TGCGCCAGCGGGCGGGGTAGCGTCGCCGCGGGTTCCTACAATGAGCAGTTCTTC.

This clone was observed once. The V gene is TRBV5-3, the J gene TRBJ2-3, with 8 bases aligning to TRBD1. TRBV5-3 is identified as an open reading frame with a role that is uncertain. The CDR3 is made up of 17 amino acids. The trim removed 0 bases at V and 0 bases at J, leaving 6 bases unmatched. Written as DNA, the CDR3 is TGTGCCAGAAGCTTGGAGGACAGGGACCCCAGCACAGATACGCAGTATTTT. Translating it yields CARSLEDRDPSTDTQYF.

The chain employs TRBV25-1 and TRBJ2-2; 7 bases match TRBD1. The CDR3 has 16 residues. From germline, CDR1 is MGHDK and CDR2 SYGVNS. The V gene end was trimmed by 6 bases and the J gene end by 4 bases; junction bases not matched to a gene: 11. CDR3 residues: CASRPSTGSGTGELFF. CDR3 coding DNA: TGTGCCAGCAGGCCGTCGACAGGGAGTGGCACCGGGGAGCTGTTTTTT.

The rearrangement uses TRBV29-1 and TRBJ2-5; D perhaps matches TRBD2 (5 bases). There are 15 residues in the CDR3. Germline CDR1 SQVTM, CDR2 ANQGSEA. V dropped 4 bases and J dropped 5 bases, with 20 bases sitting between them. The CDR3 sequence: CSVGLEEGFGETQYF. The CDR3 DNA is TGCAGCGTTGGCCTTGAAGAGGGTTTTGGCGAGACCCAGTACTTC. Full variable domain (missing parts from reference TRBV29-1 and TRBJ2-5): SAVISQKPSRDICQRGTSLTIQCQVDSQVTMMFWYRQQPGQSLTLIATANQGSEATYESGFVIDKFPISRPNLTFSTLTVSNMSPEDSSIYLCSVGLEEGFGETQYFGPGTRLLVL.

The gene calls are TRBV28 and TRBJ1-4; D gene ambiguous. The V gene lost 7 bases and the J gene lost 10 bases, with 13 bases spanning the gap. CDR3 length: 12 residues. From germline, CDR1 is MDHEN and CDR2 SYDVKM. The CDR3 loop is CASTPNTGKLFF. DNA for the CDR3: TGTGCCAGCACCCCGAACACGGGAAAACTGTTTTTT.

This chain uses TRBV23-1 with TRBJ1-1, with no clear D. TRBV23-1 carries the ORF label, with uncertain function. The V end lost 3 bases, the J end lost 4 bases, and 12 bases lay between the germline ends. The length of the CDR3 is 14 residues. The DNA for the CDR3 is TGCGCCAGCAGTCAGTTTCGACTCCCCACTGAAGCTTTCTTT. This translates into CASSQFRLPTEAFF.

CDR3 coding DNA: TGTGCCAGCTCACTACAGGCAAACACTGAAGCTTTCTTT. Amino acids: CASSLQANTEAFF. This rearrangement joins TRBV18 to TRBJ1-1; tentatively, D is TRBD1 (5 bases). V was pared by 4 bases and J by 2 bases, with 8 bases between. Germline CDR1 KGHSH, CDR2 LQKENI. The CDR3 extends over 13 amino acids.

This sequence joins TRBV2 and TRBJ2-1; 9 positions agree with TRBD1. After removal of 6 bases from V and 9 bases from J, the junction contained 12 bases not matched to a gene. The CDR3 covers 15 residues. Per germline, CDR1 SNHLY and CDR2 FYNNEI. The CDR3 sequence is CASSPGTGFSAEQFF. CDR3 DNA: TGTGCCAGCAGCCCCGGGACAGGGTTCTCCGCTGAGCAGTTCTTC.

The chain combines TRBV30 with TRBJ2-5; 8 positions agree with TRBD2. The CDR3 covers 14 residues. Germline CDR1 and CDR2: GTSNPN and SVGIG (reference sequence). Germline trimming cut 2 bases from V and 2 bases from J; bases unmatched to any gene: 4. The DNA of the CDR3 is TGTGCCTGGAGTTTCCGGGGGGGGCAAGAGACCCAGTACTTC. Its translation is CAWSFRGGQETQYF.

The chain carries TRBV29-1 and TRBJ2-3; D possibly corresponds to TRBD2 (7 bases). Germline values: CDR1 SQVTM, CDR2 ANQGSEA. The V gene lost 6 bases and the J gene lost 5 bases, with 24 bases spanning the gap. The CDR3 extends over 16 amino acids. The CDR3 region is CSVGGRGGVGIDTQYF. DNA for the CDR3: TGCAGCGTAGGGGGGAGGGGAGGGGTGGGGATAGATACGCAGTATTTT.

This chain uses TRBV5-6 with TRBJ1-1, with D possibly TRBD1 on 6 matching bases. There are 15 residues in the CDR3. From germline, CDR1 is SGHDT and CDR2 YYEEEE. V was cut by 5 bases and J by 4 bases, with 18 bases left in between. CDR3 protein: CASSKPGGPRTEAFF. CDR3 DNA sequence: TGTGCCAGCAGTAAACCGGGGGGCCCTCGCACTGAAGCTTTCTTT. The whole variable domain, filled in from reference TRBV5-6 and TRBJ1-1, reads DAGVTQSPTHLIKTRGQQVTLRCSPKSGHDTVSWYQQALGQGPQFIFQYYEEEERQRGNFPDRFSGHQFPNYSSELNVNALLLGDSALYLCASSKPGGPRTEAFFGQGTRLTVV.

The genes are TRBV30 and TRBJ1-3; a possible D gene is TRBD1 (5 bases). V lost 4 bases, J lost 4 bases, and 17 bases lay in between. This CDR3 has 15 amino acids. Germline V gives CDR1 GTSNPN, CDR2 SVGIG (reference sequence). CDR3 amino acids: CAWIARAREGNTIYF. The CDR3, as DNA: TGTGCCTGGATCGCCCGGGCCAGGGAAGGAAACACCATATATTTT.

CDR3 sequence (DNA): TGTGCCAGCAGCTTGGGCGCACGAGGACAGGTTAATGAAAAACTGTTTTTT. This codes for CASSLGARGQVNEKLFF. The J gene is TRBJ1-4, the V gene TRBV7-2, with 7 nucleotides matching TRBD1. With 3 bases clipped from V and 4 bases from J, the junction kept 11 bases outside the gene matches. Germline loops: CDR1 SGHTA, CDR2 FQGNSA. The CDR3 is 17 residues long. The full variable domain, with the rest looked up from reference TRBV7-2 and TRBJ1-4, is GAGVSQSPSNKVTEKGKDVELRCDPISGHTALYWYRQSLGQGLEFLIYFQGNSAPDKSGLPSDRFSAERTGGSVSTLTIQRTQQEDSAVYLCASSLGARGQVNEKLFFGSGTQLSVL.

This clone was counted once. This chain uses TRBV30 with TRBJ2-3; 8 positions match TRBD2. From germline, CDR1 is GTSNPN and CDR2 SVGIG (reference sequence). CDR3 size: 15 residues. The J segment lost 0 bases and the V segment lost 3 bases, leaving 5 bases of the junction unmatched. The CDR3 sequence: CAWSSGSGSTDTQYF. CDR3 nucleotide sequence: TGTGCCTGGAGCAGCGGGAGCGGCAGCACAGATACGCAGTATTTT.

This chain joins TRBV28 and TRBJ2-5; TRBD1 might be the D (5 bases). V was clipped by 2 bases and J by 1 base, with 5 bases between them. Looked up from germline, CDR1 is MDHEN and CDR2 is SYDVKM. CDR3 length: 13 residues. The CDR3 DNA reads as TGTGCCAGCAGTTTAGGGGCCCAAGAGACCCAGTACTTC. It translates to CASSLGAQETQYF.

The chain joins TRBV9 to TRBJ2-2, with 9 bases lining up with TRBD2. Germline V gene sequence: CDR1 SGDLS, CDR2 YYNGEE. Trimming cost V 0 bases and J 4 bases; bases outside gene matches: 4. This CDR3 has 16 amino acids. Here the CDR3 DNA reads TGTGCCAGCAGCGTAGGAGCGGGGGGATCCACCGGGGAGCTGTTTTTT. Amino acid sequence: CASSVGAGGSTGELFF.

The chain links TRBV5-1 to TRBJ1-5; TRBD1 matches at 8 bases. This CDR3 has 15 amino acids. Germline loops: CDR1 SGHRS, CDR2 YFSETQ. The ends lost 3 bases at V and 1 base at J; junction bases unmatched: 3. CDR3 protein: CASSSQGESNQPQHF. The CDR3 DNA is TGCGCCAGCAGCTCACAGGGGGAGAGCAATCAGCCCCAGCATTTT. Supplemented by reference TRBV5-1 and TRBJ1-5, the full variable domain reads KAGVTQTPRYLIKTRGQQVTLSCSPISGHRSVSWYQQTPGQGLQFLFEYFSETQRNKGNFPGRFSGRQFSNSRSEMNVSTLELGDSALYLCASSSQGESNQPQHFGDGTRLSIL.

This chain joins TRBV10-3 and TRBJ2-1; 9 bases are shared with TRBD1. The CDR3 has 12 residues. CDR1 and CDR2 (germline): ENHRY, SYGVKD. J lost 7 bases, V lost 6 bases, and 1 base had no gene match. CDR3 in amino acids: CAISDRGNEQFF. The CDR3 region has the DNA TGTGCCATCAGCGACAGGGGGAATGAGCAGTTCTTC.

CDR3 nucleotides: TGTGCCAGCAGCCTCCTGGAGACTAGCGGGGACTACAATGAGCAGTTCTTC. Its translation: CASSLLETSGDYNEQFF. This chain uses TRBV5-8 with TRBJ2-1; 11 nucleotides align to TRBD2. Germline CDR1 and CDR2: SGHTS and YDEGEE. CDR3 length equals 17 residues. V dropped 4 bases and J dropped 3; count of bases not matched to a gene: 9.

The chain carries TRBV7-2 and TRBJ1-5; 9 bases are shared with TRBD1. The CDR3 length is 15 residues. Trimming cost V 2 bases and J 5 bases; bases outside gene matches: 4. CDR1 and CDR2 (germline): SGHTA, FQGNSA. CDR3 protein: CASSLTGGAYQPQHF. As DNA, the CDR3 is TGTGCCAGCAGCTTAACAGGGGGCGCATATCAGCCCCAGCATTTT.

This clone has more than one count but fewer than ten. The J gene is TRBJ2-1, the V gene TRBV6-1; weak D call: TRBD1 (6 bases). Germline-derived CDR1 and CDR2 are MNHNS and SASEGT. Trimming took 2 bases from V and 3 from J, leaving 11 bases between them. This CDR3 has 15 amino acids. CDR3 in DNA: TGTGCCAGCAGTGAATTGGGACAAATCTACAATGAGCAGTTCTTC. Its protein product is CASSELGQIYNEQFF.